The clone carrying this T cell receptor beta chain has just a few counts. What it binds is not known. The data were taken from a study of response to subunit inactivated influenza vaccine. The CDR3 extends over 16 amino acids. Germline V gene lookup returns CDR1 LGHNA and CDR2 YSLEER. The V and J ends lost 0 bases and 0 bases respectively, with 10 bases between them. MiXCR, applied by TCRdb to the RT-PCR reads, yields one record per CDR3 protein. The data hold fewer than 650,000 distinct CDR3 sequences, with over 10% observed a single time. Regarding the study as a whole: Authors suggested that a seasonal influenza vaccination recruits few new T cells each time.

The chain combines TRBV4-3 with TRBJ2-3; D gene unclear. The source of this sequence is a man aged 50-60 years who received an inactivated influenza vaccine. The sample was PBMCs from blood, taken 45 days after vaccination. This CDR3 reads CASSQESQASTDTQYF. The CDR3 DNA reads as TGCGCCAGCAGCCAAGAGAGCCAGGCTAGCACAGATACGCAGTATTTT.